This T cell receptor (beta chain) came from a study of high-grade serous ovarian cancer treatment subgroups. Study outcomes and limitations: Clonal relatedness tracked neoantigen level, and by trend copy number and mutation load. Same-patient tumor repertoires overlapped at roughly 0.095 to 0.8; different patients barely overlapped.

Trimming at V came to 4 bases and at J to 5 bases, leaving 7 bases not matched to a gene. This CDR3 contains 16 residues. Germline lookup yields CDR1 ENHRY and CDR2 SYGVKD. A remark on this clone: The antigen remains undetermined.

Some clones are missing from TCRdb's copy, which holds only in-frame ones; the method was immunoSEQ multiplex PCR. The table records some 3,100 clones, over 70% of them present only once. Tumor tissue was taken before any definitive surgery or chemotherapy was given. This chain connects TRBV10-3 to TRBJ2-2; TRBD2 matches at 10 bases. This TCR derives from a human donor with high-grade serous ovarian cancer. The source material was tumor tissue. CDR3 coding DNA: TGTGCCATCAGTGCTAGCGGGAGCTTCTTGACCGGGGAGCTGTTTTTT. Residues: CAISASGSFLTGELFF.